The 29 T cell receptor beta chains below were found in one sample sequenced in a study of OX40 agonist ivuxolimab in advanced cancers. The assay was immunoSEQ multiplex PCR, and TCRdb's table has in-frame clones only and misses some. The sample holds about 83,000 clones, about nine tenths seen once. Sequencing was performed on CD4+ or CD8+ T cells sorted from blood, taken in a trial of the OX40 agonist ivuxolimab. The receptor source for this set is an adult with an advanced solid tumor such as melanoma, head and neck, liver or kidney cancer.

The V gene is TRBV5-1, the J gene TRBJ2-3; the D gene is possibly TRBD2 (5 bases). V shed 0 bases and J shed 3 bases, with 11 bases lying between them. CDR3 size: 15 residues. The germline CDR1 and CDR2 sequences are SGHRS and YFSETQ. CDR3 bases: TGCGCCAGCAGCTTGGGGCAAGGAGGAACAGATACGCAGTATTTT. This encodes CASSLGQGGTDTQYF.

The chain combines TRBV28 with TRBJ1-5, with D perhaps matching TRBD1 (6 bases). CDR3 size: 15 residues. V lost 5 bases to trimming and J lost 5 bases, with 16 bases between them. Germline CDR1 is MDHEN and CDR2 is SYDVKM. CDR3 bases: TGTGCCAGCAGTGGGGGCCTTGGAGGGGATCAGCCCCAGCATTTT. Residues: CASSGGLGGDQPQHF.

The chain uses TRBV11-3 and TRBJ2-2, with 9 bases identical to TRBD1. Losses at the gene ends were 7 bases for V and 1 base for J; bases not matched to a gene: 4. This CDR3 has 15 residues. Germline CDR1 and CDR2: SGHNT and YENEEA. The CDR3 reads CASTLDRGNTGELFF. The CDR3 region has the DNA TGTGCCAGCACCCTGGACAGGGGGAACACCGGGGAGCTGTTTTTT. Drawing the rest from reference TRBV11-3 and TRBJ2-2, the complete variable domain is EAGVVQSPRYKIIEKKQPVAFWCNPISGHNTLYWYLQNLGQGPELLIRYENEEAVDDSQLPKDRFSAERLKGVDSTLKIQPAELGDSAVYLCASTLDRGNTGELFFGEGSRLTVL.

V gene TRBV12-1 combines with J gene TRBJ2-3; TRBD2 is the table's D call and was not checked against the DNA. TRBV12-1 is described as a pseudogene. The CDR3 consists of 13 residues. The CDR3 reads CASTGTSTDTQYF. CDR3 nucleotide sequence: TGTGCCAGCACGGGGACTAGCACAGATACGCAGTATTTT.

This chain connects TRBV28 to TRBJ2-6; D unresolved. The CDR3 totals 15 residues. From germline, CDR1 is MDHEN and CDR2 SYDVKM. V lost 7 bases and J lost 0, with 10 bases in between. As DNA, the CDR3 is TGTGCCAGCACCCCATCGGGCTCTGGGGCCAACGTCCTGACTTTC. Its translation: CASTPSGSGANVLTF.

This rearrangement joins TRBV13 to TRBJ2-1, with 7 bases fitting TRBD2. The CDR3 runs to 17 residues. V was clipped by 5 bases and J by 7 bases; unmatched bases: 17. From germline, CDR1 is PRHDT and CDR2 FYEKMQ (reference sequence). The DNA of the CDR3 is TGTGCCAGCAGCCCCTATAGCGGGCTAGCGGAGGGGAATGAGCAGTTCTTC. Translated: CASSPYSGLAEGNEQFF.

The V call is TRBV28, the J call TRBJ2-3; D might be TRBD2 (6 bases). V dropped 6 bases and J dropped 5 bases, with 18 bases sitting between them. Germline CDR1 is MDHEN and CDR2 is SYDVKM. The CDR3 is made up of 15 amino acids. The CDR3 sequence: CASSARGGMRDTQYF. The CDR3 nucleotides are TGTGCCAGCAGCGCAAGGGGCGGGATGAGAGATACGCAGTATTTT. Combining the CDR3 with reference TRBV28 and TRBJ2-3 gives the whole variable domain DVKVTQSSRYLVKRTGEKVFLECVQDMDHENMFWYRQDPGLGLRLIYFSYDVKMKEKGDIPEGYSVSREKKERFSLILESASTNQTSMYLCASSARGGMRDTQYFGPGTRLTVL.

There are a few counts of this clone. The chain employs TRBV5-1 and TRBJ2-1, with 11 positions matching TRBD2. V lost 4 bases, J lost 7 bases, and 7 bases stayed unmatched. Germline CDR1 reads SGHRS; CDR2 reads YFSETQ. The CDR3 has 15 amino acids. The CDR3 is CASSPTLAGENEQFF. In DNA, the CDR3 is TGCGCCAGCAGCCCAACACTAGCGGGAGAAAATGAGCAGTTCTTC.

This chain uses TRBV4-1 with TRBJ2-5; a possible D gene is TRBD1 (6 bases). The CDR3 totals 15 residues. Trimming pared 4 bases from V and 4 bases from J, leaving 16 bases between. Germline V lookup: CDR1 MGHRA, CDR2 YSYEKL. In DNA form, the CDR3 reads TGCGCCAGCAGCCGGAACAGGGTAGTAGGAGAGACCCAGTACTTC. Its protein is CASSRNRVVGETQYF.

The CDR3 spells CASSIQLAGEGYTGELFF. In DNA form, the CDR3 reads TGTGCCAGTAGTATCCAACTAGCGGGAGAGGGGTATACCGGGGAGCTGTTTTTT. This sequence joins TRBV19 and TRBJ2-2; 11 nucleotides match TRBD2. CDR3 length: 18 amino acids. The J segment lost 5 bases and the V segment lost 3 bases, leaving 11 bases of the junction unmatched. Germline CDR1 reads LNHDA; CDR2 reads SQIVND (reference sequence).

This rearrangement joins TRBV6-5 to TRBJ1-5, with 7 bases fitting TRBD1. The V gene's germline CDR1 is MNHEY and CDR2 SVGAGI. V shed 2 bases and J 7 bases; nucleotides not matched to a gene: 8. The CDR3 totals 15 residues. Here the CDR3 DNA reads TGTGCCAGCAGTTACGATAGGGGGCGTCGACAGCCCCAGCATTTT. Its translation: CASSYDRGRRQPQHF.

The rearrangement uses TRBV2 and TRBJ2-2, with TRBD2 matching 8 bases. Germline assignment: CDR1 SNHLY and CDR2 FYNNEI. CDR3 length: 15 amino acids. V lost 4 bases and J lost 3; bases outside the gene matches: 4. The CDR3 DNA is TGTGCCAGCAGTGGGGCGGGGGGCTACACCGGGGAGCTGTTTTTT. This encodes CASSGAGGYTGELFF.

As for this clone: Other DNA sequences from this sample encode an identical CDR3 as well. The chain uses TRBV4-1 and TRBJ1-1; 10 bases map to TRBD1. There are 16 residues in the CDR3. The ends lost 0 bases at V and 4 bases at J; junction bases unmatched: 5. The germline CDR1 and CDR2 sequences are MGHRA and YSYEKL. The DNA of the CDR3 is TGCGCCAGCAGCCAAGACCTGGACAGGGGGAGCACTGAAGCTTTCTTT. Translated, it gives CASSQDLDRGSTEAFF.

The J gene is TRBJ1-1, the V gene TRBV27; TRBD1 agrees at 7 bases. Per germline, CDR1 MNHEY and CDR2 SMNVEV (reference sequence). The CDR3 is made up of 18 amino acids. Unmatched junction bases numbered 20, after V lost 5 bases and J lost 5 bases. CDR3 protein: CASSPLPRGISRGTEAFF. For the CDR3, the DNA is TGTGCCAGCAGTCCCCTCCCCAGGGGGATATCGAGGGGGACTGAAGCTTTCTTT.

V and J are TRBV5-6 and TRBJ2-1; no reliable D call. Germline V gives CDR1 SGHDT, CDR2 YYEEEE. This CDR3 contains 15 residues. With 0 bases removed from V and 3 bases from J, the gap between germline ends came to 10 bases. CDR3 coding DNA: TGTGCCAGCAGCTTGGATTCAAGTGTCTACAATGAGCAGTTCTTC. This codes for CASSLDSSVYNEQFF.

This chain connects TRBV30 to TRBJ1-3; D remains unclear. CDR3 length: 13 residues. Deletions cut 0 bases from V and 6 bases from J, with 9 bases between. Per the germline V gene, CDR1 is GTSNPN and CDR2 is SVGIG (reference sequence). This CDR3 reads CAWSVGGINTIYF. CDR3 coding DNA: TGTGCCTGGAGTGTAGGAGGCATAAACACCATATATTTT.

The chain joins TRBV9 to TRBJ2-2; possibly TRBD2 for D (5 bases). The CDR3 consists of 14 residues. V lost 4 bases to trimming and J lost 6 bases, with 13 bases between them. Per germline, CDR1 SGDLS and CDR2 YYNGEE. CDR3 in DNA: TGTGCCAGCAGCCCCAGGTTCGGGGCCGGGGAGCTGTTTTTT. The encoded protein is CASSPRFGAGELFF. The full variable domain, rest sourced from reference TRBV9 and TRBJ2-2, is DSGVTQTPKHLITATGQRVTLRCSPRSGDLSVYWYQQSLDQGLQFLIQYYNGEERAKGNILERFSAQQFPDLHSELNLSSLELGDSALYFCASSPRFGAGELFFGEGSRLTVL.

The gene calls are TRBV10-2 and TRBJ2-1, with 13 bases lining up with TRBD2. The length of the CDR3 is 16 residues. Trimming cost V 6 bases and J 3 bases; bases outside gene matches: 5. CDR1 is WSHSY, CDR2 SAAADI, per germline. CDR3 loop: CASRRTSGGLYNEQFF. CDR3 sequence (DNA): TGCGCCAGCAGGCGGACTAGCGGGGGCCTCTACAATGAGCAGTTCTTC.

The chain is built from TRBV9 and TRBJ1-6; tentatively, D is TRBD1 (5 bases). Germline CDR1 reads SGDLS; CDR2 reads YYNGEE. V lost 7 bases, J lost 0 bases, and 11 bases lay in between. This CDR3 spans 15 amino acids. The CDR3, as DNA: TGTGCCAGCCGCCCTGACAGCTCCTATAATTCACCCCTCCACTTT. The encoded protein is CASRPDSSYNSPLHF. The full variable domain, completed using reference TRBV9 and TRBJ1-6, is DSGVTQTPKHLITATGQRVTLRCSPRSGDLSVYWYQQSLDQGLQFLIQYYNGEERAKGNILERFSAQQFPDLHSELNLSSLELGDSALYFCASRPDSSYNSPLHFGNGTRLTVT.

V usage is TRBV28 and J usage is TRBJ2-5; D ambiguous. This CDR3 is built from 14 residues. Trimming pared 3 bases from V and 4 bases from J, leaving 12 bases between. CDR1 is MDHEN and CDR2 is SYDVKM in the germline V gene. CDR3 coding DNA: TGTGCCAGCAGTTTCCCCCCCTTCTCAGAGACCCAGTACTTC. Encoded protein: CASSFPPFSETQYF.

J is TRBJ2-2 and V is TRBV5-1; D possibly uses TRBD1 or TRBD2 (5 bases each). The CDR3 is 16 residues long. Germline V gives CDR1 SGHRS, CDR2 YFSETQ. V was shortened by 4 bases and J by 3 bases, with 16 bases between the two germline ends. The CDR3, as DNA: TGCGCCAGCAGCGTTGGGACCGGGGTTTACACCGGGGAGCTGTTTTTT. Translation: CASSVGTGVYTGELFF.

The V gene is TRBV12-2, the J gene TRBJ2-7; TRBD1, the D gene given by the table, was not confirmed from the DNA. TRBV12-2 is shown as a pseudogene. This CDR3 has 17 residues. The CDR3 nucleotides read TGTGCAAGTCGTCCACGACAGGGGGCGATGAAGCCTTGCGAGCAGTACTTC. It yields the protein CASRPRQGAMKPCEQYF.

The chain has TRBV6-5 and TRBJ2-7; 8 nucleotides agree with TRBD2. The CDR3 runs to 14 residues. The junction had 9 bases not matched to a gene; V was cut back by 8 bases and J by 3 bases. Looked up from germline, CDR1 is MNHEY and CDR2 is SVGAGI. For the CDR3, the DNA is TGTGCCAGCCGGCGGGGGGCGGGTGACTACGAGCAGTACTTC. It translates to CASRRGAGDYEQYF.

The chain is built from TRBV28 and TRBJ2-5; a weak D match, TRBD1 (5 bases). Germline V gene lookup returns CDR1 MDHEN and CDR2 SYDVKM. This CDR3 is built from 12 residues. V shed 5 bases and J shed 8 bases, with 12 bases lying between them. CDR3 region: CASSPMTDTQYF. The CDR3, as DNA: TGTGCCAGCAGTCCGATGACAGACACCCAGTACTTC. The entire variable domain, with the rest obtained from reference TRBV28 and TRBJ2-5, is as follows: DVKVTQSSRYLVKRTGEKVFLECVQDMDHENMFWYRQDPGLGLRLIYFSYDVKMKEKGDIPEGYSVSREKKERFSLILESASTNQTSMYLCASSPMTDTQYFGPGTRLLVL.

The chain is built from TRBV5-6 and TRBJ2-5; a weak D match, TRBD1 (6 bases). CDR3 size: 14 residues. Looked up from germline, CDR1 is SGHDT and CDR2 is YYEEEE. V lost 3 bases and J 3 bases, leaving 12 bases between the germline ends. The CDR3 loop is CASSSPPGEETQYF. CDR3 sequence (DNA): TGTGCCAGCAGCTCACCTCCAGGGGAAGAGACCCAGTACTTC.

This chain connects TRBV12-2 to TRBJ1-3. TRBV12-2 is classified as a pseudogene. This CDR3 is built from 17 residues. The CDR3 region is CASRLPRRGHLRCTIYF. The DNA of the CDR3 is TGTGCAAGTCGCTTACCGCGTCGGGGGCACCTAAGGTGCACCATATATTTT.

The chain joins TRBV5-1 to TRBJ2-2; tentative D call: TRBD2 (6 bases). The CDR3 consists of 15 residues. Germline values: CDR1 SGHRS, CDR2 YFSETQ. V lost 3 bases, J lost 3 bases, and 12 bases lay in between. The chain's CDR3 is CASSWGDRDTGELFF. The CDR3 region has the DNA TGCGCCAGCAGCTGGGGGGATAGGGACACCGGGGAGCTGTTTTTT. The full variable domain, in which reference TRBV5-1 and TRBJ2-2 provide the parts outside the CDR3, is KAGVTQTPRYLIKTRGQQVTLSCSPISGHRSVSWYQQTPGQGLQFLFEYFSETQRNKGNFPGRFSGRQFSNSRSEMNVSTLELGDSALYLCASSWGDRDTGELFFGEGSRLTVL.

This sequence joins TRBV9 and TRBJ1-4; a possible D gene is TRBD1 (5 bases). CDR1 and CDR2 from the germline V gene are SGDLS and YYNGEE. Trimming shortened V by 0 bases and J by 1 base, and 7 bases separated the two germline ends. CDR3 size: 15 residues. The DNA of the CDR3 is TGTGCCAGCAGCGTAGATGGGGGAACTAATGAAAAACTGTTTTTT. Protein product: CASSVDGGTNEKLFF.

The CDR3 DNA is TGTGCCAGCAGCCTCCCCCCTGGCTACACCTTC. Its protein product is CASSLPPGYTF. The V call is TRBV4-2, the J call TRBJ1-2, with no clear D. Germline V CDR1 and CDR2: LGHNA, YNFKEQ. Trimming removed 4 bases at V and 7 bases at J, with 7 bases between. CDR3 size: 11 residues.